The T cell receptor beta chain under discussion was sequenced for a study of blood T cell repertoires in COVID-19. Background on the study: PBMCs, B-cell-depleted T cells, or T cells were the source of the cDNA or gDNA that made up the material.

Enrolment of Seattle patients took place during active infection, and they were followed longitudinally. Clones were sequenced by immunoSEQ multiplex PCR, and TCRdb holds only the in-frame ones, with some missing. Seen here are about 410,000 clones, approximately 89% observed once, and the top ten hold about 1.6%. The source is a woman aged 40 to 50 with COVID-19, enrolled during active disease. The sequenced material came from peripheral blood.

CDR3 coding DNA: TGTGCCAGCAGCTTAGAGCCGGGCGAGACAGGATTTGGAAACACCATATATTTT. Encoded protein: CASSLEPGETGFGNTIYF. The rearrangement uses TRBV7-6 and TRBJ1-3, with a possible D match to TRBD1 (6 bases). Per the germline V gene, CDR1 is SGHVS and CDR2 is FNYEAQ. The CDR3 is 18 residues long. Trimming removed 1 base from V and 3 bases from J, with 19 bases in between.